Following are 27 T cell receptor beta chains from one sample sequenced in a study of tumor-infiltrating lymphocytes in primary liver carcinoma. A constant-region primer served to make TCR beta cDNA from about 0.45 ug total RNA. Slightly modified ARM-PCR, run as three nested multiplex PCR rounds, produced the TCR beta libraries. For approximately 9 cycles apiece, the opening two PCR rounds ran with TRBV1-TRBV30 forward primers and a C-beta reverse primer. TCRdb reprocessed the multiplex PCR reads via MiXCR and lists one record per CDR3 protein. The sample has around 99,000 distinct CDR3 sequences; around 68% are singletons. Each 20-30 mg portion of unsorted bulk tissue served as the source for co-extraction of RNA and DNA. Sequenced sample: tumor-adjacent normal liver tissue. The receptors shown here come from a man aged 40-55 years with primary liver carcinoma and hepatitis B virus infection.

This clonotype showed up many times. The chain combines TRBV6-1 with TRBJ2-3; the D gene is possibly TRBD2 (5 bases). The V end lost 11 bases, the J end lost 4 bases, and 13 bases lay between the germline ends. The CDR3 runs to 12 residues. Germline assignment: CDR1 MNHNS and CDR2 SASEGT. The CDR3, as DNA: TGTGCCGTGAGGAGGCAGTCAGATACGCAGTATTTT. Protein product: CAVRRQSDTQYF.

On this clonotype: This may stem from a read error, because a much larger clone lies one nucleotide away. This chain links TRBV28 with TRBJ2-2; 9 bases line up with TRBD2. The V and J ends lost 10 bases and 2 bases, in that order; junction bases with no gene match: 5. The CDR3 has 14 amino acids. The V gene's germline CDR1 is MDHEN and CDR2 SYDVKM. The DNA of the CDR3 is TGTGCCAACAGCCTAGCGGGAAACACCGGGGAGCTGTTTTTT. Its protein is CANSLAGNTGELFF.

About this clonotype: The junction and the germline gene differ at one end; a read error may be behind it. J is TRBJ1-6 and V is TRBV2, with D possibly being TRBD1 (6 bases). The germline V gene has CDR1 SNHLY and CDR2 FYNNEI. CDR3 length: 16 amino acids. The CDR3 DNA follows: TGTACCAGCAAGGACAGAGTTTCCGTGTGGAATTCACCCCTCCACTTT. Translating it yields CTSKDRVSVWNSPLHF.

This clonotype was picked up many times. J is TRBJ2-3 and V is TRBV11-2, with 7 bases matching TRBD1. CDR3 length equals 15 residues. V trimming: 3 bases; J trimming: 1 base; junction bases outside the gene matches: 4. Per the germline V gene, CDR1 is SGHAT and CDR2 is FQNNGV. For the CDR3, the DNA is TGTGCCAGCAGCTTTCGGGACAGTCGCACAGATACGCAGTATTTT. Amino acids: CASSFRDSRTDTQYF.

This clonotype was seen at least ten times. The gene calls are TRBV29-1 and TRBJ2-7; 10 bases agree with TRBD2. V trimming: 3 bases; J trimming: 6 bases; junction bases outside the gene matches: 8. The CDR3 consists of 14 residues. Germline V lookup: CDR1 SQVTM, CDR2 ANQGSEA. CDR3 in DNA: TGCAGCGTTGATCGCTCTAGCGGGAGTGGCGAGCAGTACTTC. Its translation: CSVDRSSGSGEQYF.

With regard to this clonotype: The junction shows a germline mismatch at one end, possibly a read error. The chain carries TRBV11-2 and TRBJ2-1; TRBD2 might be the D (6 bases). Germline values: CDR1 SGHAT, CDR2 FQNNGV. The CDR3 length is 19 residues. The CDR3 region is CANSHLTGVGVRTSNEQFF. The CDR3 bases are TGTGCCAACAGCCATTTAACGGGAGTAGGGGTTCGCACGAGCAATGAGCAGTTCTTC.

This clonotype was seen a few times. Since the CDR3 does not end with the conserved phenylalanine or tryptophan, this likely comes from a read error. Here the CDR3 DNA reads TGTGCCAGCAGCTTAGGTCGGGCGGACAGGGCGCAAGAGACTCAGTACCTC. Protein: CASSLGRADRAQETQYL. The rearrangement links TRBV11-2 to TRBJ2-5; 8 nucleotides line up with TRBD1. Germline V gene sequence: CDR1 SGHAT, CDR2 FQNNGV. CDR3 length: 17 residues.

Of note for this clonotype: No conserved phenylalanine or tryptophan is present at the end of the CDR3, so a read error is the likely explanation. The chain combines TRBV11-2 with TRBJ2-1; TRBD2 matches at 9 bases. This CDR3 comprises 19 residues. The V gene end was trimmed by 0 bases and the J gene end by 0 bases; junction bases not matched to a gene: 9. Germline-derived CDR1 and CDR2 are SGHAT and FQNNGV. CDR3 bases: TGTGCCAGCAGCTTAGATCAGCGGGAGGCGTCCAACTCCTACAATGAGCAGTTCATC. Its translation: CASSLDQREASNSYNEQFI.

The chain combines TRBV12-3 or TRBV12-4 with TRBJ2-1; 10 bases fit TRBD1. This CDR3 spans 17 amino acids. V dropped 3 bases and J dropped 8; count of bases not matched to a gene: 13. CDR3: CASSFRTGGNQSHEQFF. The CDR3 DNA is TGTGCCAGCAGTTTTAGGACAGGGGGTAATCAGAGCCATGAGCAGTTCTTC.

This clonotype was found once. The germline gene is not matched at one end of the junction; a read error may be the cause. The chain uses TRBV12-3 or TRBV12-4 and TRBJ2-6, with a weak D call TRBD1 (5 bases). The CDR3 spans 17 residues. The CDR3 DNA reads as TGTGCCAGCAGTCGTCGTGACAGCTCCTCTGGGGCCAACGTCCCGACTTTC. Amino acid sequence: CASSRRDSSSGANVPTF.

The chain couples TRBV11-2 to TRBJ2-5, with no clear D. V dropped 2 bases and J dropped 3 bases, with 19 bases sitting between them. The V gene's germline CDR1 is SGHAT and CDR2 FQNNGV. The CDR3 has 17 amino acids. CDR3 residues: CASSLLSGGSRKETQYF. The CDR3 nucleotides are TGTGCCAGCAGCTTACTCAGTGGTGGCAGTCGGAAAGAGACCCAGTACTTC.

Regarding this clonotype: Without the conserved terminal phenylalanine or tryptophan, this CDR3 likely stems from a read error. The chain is built from TRBV29-1 and TRBJ2-5, with TRBD2 matching 8 bases. The germline gives CDR1 SQVTM, CDR2 ANQGSEA. The CDR3 sequence is 13 residues long. The CDR3 DNA reads as TGCAGCGCTGAACGGGGGGGCGCGGAGACCCAGTACCTC. This gives the protein CSAERGGAETQYL.

Note on this clonotype: A read error is possible here, since a much larger clone lies one base away. V and J are TRBV4-1 and TRBJ2-3, with D perhaps assigned TRBD1 or TRBD2 (6 bases each). Germline V lookup: CDR1 MGHRA, CDR2 YSYEKL. The CDR3 extends over 16 amino acids. The CDR3 coding sequence is TGCACCAGCAGCCAAGGACCGGGGGCCCGGGGAGATACGCAGTATTTT. It encodes CTSSQGPGARGDTQYF.

The chain has TRBV29-1 and TRBJ2-7; D gene uncertain. CDR3 length equals 14 residues. Germline V lookup: CDR1 SQVTM, CDR2 ANQGSEA. Trimming removed 6 bases from V and 10 bases from J, with 25 bases in between. CDR3 sequence: CSVRPQDASYKQYF. The CDR3 nucleotides read TGCAGCGTCCGACCTCAGGACGCTTCCTACAAACAGTACTTC.

The V and J genes are TRBV6-5 and TRBJ1-2; 7 nucleotides match TRBD1. The CDR3 length is 17 residues. The germline V gene has CDR1 MNHEY and CDR2 SVGAGI. CDR3 amino acids: CGSSLRYPGGTFYGYTF. The CDR3 DNA reads TGTGGCAGTAGTCTTCGCTATCCAGGGGGTACATTCTATGGCTACACCTTC.

A word on this clonotype: A much larger clone is a single base away; this may be a read error. This chain joins TRBV29-1 and TRBJ2-4; no clear D. V lost 4 bases, J lost 8 bases, and 9 bases lay in between. Germline loops: CDR1 SQVTM, CDR2 ANQGSEA. CDR3 length equals 11 residues. This CDR3 is CSVVRADIQYF. CDR3 nucleotide sequence: TGCAGCGTTGTCCGGGCTGACATTCAGTACTTC.

The chain has TRBV28 and TRBJ2-1; TRBD2 matches 7 bases. CDR3 length equals 15 residues. Unmatched junction bases numbered 11, after V lost 8 bases and J lost 4 bases. Per the germline V gene, CDR1 is MDHEN and CDR2 is SYDVKM. In DNA, the CDR3 is TGTGCCAGCGGTCCGCGAGCGGGAAGTTACAATGAGCAGTTCTTC. This translates into CASGPRAGSYNEQFF. The entire variable domain, with the rest obtained from reference TRBV28 and TRBJ2-1, is as follows: DVKVTQSSRYLVKRTGEKVFLECVQDMDHENMFWYRQDPGLGLRLIYFSYDVKMKEKGDIPEGYSVSREKKERFSLILESASTNQTSMYLCASGPRAGSYNEQFFGPGTRLTVL.

This clonotype was seen more than once but under ten times. This may come from a read error, since a much larger clone is one base off. This sequence joins TRBV4-1 and TRBJ2-1, with D perhaps TRBD2 (5 bases). CDR1 MGHRA and CDR2 YSYEKL come from the germline V gene. V lost 3 bases, J lost 5 bases, and 11 bases lay in between. The CDR3 is made up of 14 amino acids. CDR3 amino acids: CASSQWAGNNEQFF. The CDR3 DNA reads TGCGCCAGCAGCCAGTGGGCCGGGAACAATGAGCAGTTCTTC.

Note on this clonotype: This sequence may be a read error, since a much larger clone differs from it by one base. The CDR3 spells CASSFPSRRAEGVDEQYF. The CDR3 DNA reads as TGCGCCAGCAGCTTCCCGTCCAGAAGGGCCGAGGGAGTGGACGAGCAGTACTTC. The V gene is TRBV4-1, the J gene TRBJ2-7, with D perhaps matching TRBD2 (5 bases). Germline V gene sequence: CDR1 MGHRA, CDR2 YSYEKL. V was clipped by 5 bases and J by 5 bases, with 28 bases between them. The length of the CDR3 is 18 residues.

On this clonotype: Because it lacks the conserved phenylalanine or tryptophan at the end, this CDR3 is likely a read error. This chain connects TRBV11-2 to TRBJ2-1; 7 bases are a match to TRBD2. The length of the CDR3 is 16 residues. The germline CDR1 and CDR2 sequences are SGHAT and FQNNGV. DNA of the CDR3: TGTGCCAGTAGCTCCTCAGCGGGACCCTCGGGCAATGAGCAGTTCTGC. Its translation: CASSSSAGPSGNEQFC.

As regards this clonotype: The CDR3 end shows no conserved phenylalanine or tryptophan, and so a read error is likely. The chain links TRBV6-6 to TRBJ1-2; D perhaps matches TRBD1 (6 bases). Trimming took off 7 bases at V and 8 bases at J, with 20 bases between the two ends. Germline V gene lookup returns CDR1 MNHNY and CDR2 SVGAGI (reference sequence). This CDR3 comprises 14 residues. The DNA of the CDR3 is TGTGCCAGCACCCCCAGGGCGGGGGCCACGGGCTACACCCTC. Translating it yields CASTPRAGATGYTL.

Concerning this clonotype: At one end the junction does not follow the germline gene, possibly because of a read error. This rearrangement joins TRBV6-1 to TRBJ2-4; D gene unclear. The germline CDR1 and CDR2 sequences are MNHNS and SASEGT. This CDR3 region has 14 residues. This CDR3 is CASSHLVVKNIQYF. CDR3 bases: TGTGCCAGCAGTCATTTAGTGGTCAAAAACATCCAGTACTTC.

The V call is TRBV5-5, the J call TRBJ2-1; 11 nucleotides line up with TRBD2. V shed 4 bases and J 6 bases; nucleotides not matched to a gene: 12. The CDR3 spans 17 residues. From germline, CDR1 is SGHKS and CDR2 YYEKEE (reference sequence). The CDR3 sequence is CASSVLTGTSGSNEQFF. The DNA of the CDR3 is TGTGCCAGCAGCGTATTGACCGGGACTAGCGGAAGCAATGAGCAGTTCTTC.

Points on this clonotype: An end of the junction does not agree with germline; a read error may underlie this. This chain uses TRBV5-1 with TRBJ2-1; 8 bases agree with TRBD2. Germline V gene sequence: CDR1 SGHRS, CDR2 YFSETQ. The CDR3 totals 16 residues. CDR3 DNA: TGCGCCAGCAACTTGACGGGAGGGACTGTAAACAATGAGCAGTTCTTC. This encodes CASNLTGGTVNNEQFF.

This rearrangement joins TRBV30 to TRBJ1-4; D is perhaps TRBD1 (5 bases). The germline V gene has CDR1 GTSNPN and CDR2 SVGIG (reference sequence). V was cut by 2 bases and J by 8 bases, with 27 bases left in between. The CDR3 runs to 18 residues. The CDR3 coding sequence is TGTGCCTGGAGTACCGGGACTAGCGGGAACCAACCGGGGGAAAAACTGTTTTTT. Amino acid sequence: CAWSTGTSGNQPGEKLFF.

This clonotype appeared a few times. The gene calls are TRBV28 and TRBJ1-1; D is unresolved. V lost 2 bases, J lost 1 base, and 8 bases lay in between. This CDR3 is 14 amino acids long. Germline assignment: CDR1 MDHEN and CDR2 SYDVKM. The CDR3 DNA sequence: TGTGCCAGCAGTTTAGCGGCGCCGAACACTGAAGCTTTCTTT. It specifies CASSLAAPNTEAFF.

Turning to this clonotype: A junction boundary mismatches the germline segment, possibly from a read error. The chain carries TRBV29-1 and TRBJ2-3, with unresolved D. The germline CDR1 and CDR2 sequences are SQVTM and ANQGSEA. This CDR3 is 14 amino acids long. The CDR3 loop reads CSVVTPGQQDMQYF. CDR3 sequence (DNA): TGCAGCGTTGTTACACCCGGCCAGCAGGATATGCAGTATTTT.